This TCR beta chain comes out of a study of cytomegalovirus exposure and HLA in healthy donors (dated by TCRdb to 2016 to 2017). For context, the study as a whole: In an earlier analysis of approximately 640 of the donors, 250 to 350 Gb of sequence data and 95 million to 130 million unique TCR beta sequences from about 190 million T cells were reported. Roughly 300 gigabases of sequencing data and roughly 90 million unique TCR sequences were included in an early release covering about 700 HLA-typed donors. Of the roughly 400 genotyped donors, 65% to 90% fell in the genetic ancestry cluster associated with self-reported Caucasian donors. The study aimed to test whether signatures of past pathogen exposure could be identified by cataloging public T cell receptors. The study profiled the T cell repertoires of around 700 subjects by immunosequencing and related them to cytomegalovirus serostatus. In addition to the first cohort of about 650 subjects, a separate validation cohort of 130 or so different subjects was used. To predict cytomegalovirus infection status, the study brought together high-throughput TCR immunosequencing, statistical association of individual TCRs with disease status, and machine learning. A later analysis re-examined previously published TCR beta repertoires from 600 to 700 donors and added high-resolution HLA genotyping to investigate patterns of TCR occurrence. Rather than using new phenotypic data, the later analysis identified candidate immune exposures from TCR beta sequences and from how often those sequences occurred across donors. An earlier analysis of 587 of the donors applied high-throughput TCR beta sequencing to assess whether each TCR beta V gene segment acted as functional or pseudogenic. Donor age, sex, ethnicity and CMV serostatus were compiled together with the repertoire data. A later genetic analysis used genome-wide SNP genotypes for about 60% of the roughly 700 donors, treating that subset as a discovery cohort. All discovery cohort repertoires had been generated using a single sequencing platform. Both class I and class II loci were covered by HLA typing, at four-digit resolution. The number of donors typed differed by locus, with roughly 629-640 for A, B, C, DRB1 and DQB1, roughly 520 for DQA1, under 610 for DPA1, and around 460 for DPB1. Four to six DR-DQ haplotypes were handled as single units for association and clustering, since linkage in the cohort was strong. On average, roughly 200,000 unique TCR beta nucleotide sequences were sequenced per donor among 398 genotyped donors of the cohort, with about 17% of those sequences being non-productive.

The cohort consisted of hundreds of healthy bone marrow donors. All cohort members were sampled while nominally healthy, although unrecorded immune exposures were likely present. The donor tested CMV seronegative, placing the donor among the 352 seronegative members of the cohort. A peripheral blood sample was collected from each donor, and TCR beta sequencing was performed on peripheral blood mononuclear cells. Genomic DNA extraction from the blood cell samples was performed with the Qiagen DNeasy Blood Extraction Kit. A note on this clone: It has no known antigen specificity. No base qualities exist here, and no much larger clone lies one base off it.

The receptor library was made with the immunoSEQ multiplex PCR assay. For the multiplex PCR, a mixture combining 60 forward primers for TCR Vbeta segments and 13 reverse primers for TCR Jbeta segments was used. A multiplex PCR assay on genomic DNA amplified the CDR3 region of rearranged TCR beta genes. The amplified TCR beta libraries were sequenced on the Illumina HiSeq System as 87-base-pair reads. In the paper's pipeline: In a later analysis, tens of millions of unique TCR beta chains were counted across the 500 to 850 repertoires, and roughly 10 million of these chains were shared by at least two donors. To remove PCR and sequencing errors, raw reads were error-corrected and collapsed into unique sequences using a nearest-neighbor algorithm that merged closely related sequences. CDR3 sequences were aligned to IMGT reference sequences to assign V, D and J gene segments. For a sequence to be retained, a match of at least six nucleotides to both a V gene segment and a J gene segment was required. A rearrangement was called productive if the CDR3 had no stop codons and remained in frame with V and J, and every other rearrangement was called non-productive. CDR3 was defined by IMGT convention, running from the second conserved V-encoded cysteine to the conserved J-encoded phenylalanine. The earlier analysis of some 540 of the donors excluded any sequence lacking an unambiguous match to a single V gene segment. In an earlier analysis of around 590 of the donors, a V segment was called functional when productive rearrangements were above 56.7%, and segregating when the standard deviation between donors exceeded 5%. A statistical classification framework was developed to diagnose cytomegalovirus status using the catalog of TCR beta chain sequences. In a later analysis, TCR nucleotide sequences were compared against IMGT/GENE-DB human TR gene sequences so that V and J genes could be assigned. Using the TCRdist pipeline, a later analysis assigned CDR3 sequences along with most-parsimonious VDJ recombination scenarios. In a later analysis, each TCR beta chain was defined by its CDR3 amino acid sequence together with its V-gene family, and reads without a unique V-gene family were excluded. A later analysis removed over 500 highly shared, low-generation-probability nucleotide sequences to deal with suspected cross-contamination and a sequencing artifact. In a later analysis, a clonal expansion index was calculated for each public chain from normalized within-repertoire ranks of inferred template counts. A later analysis computed generation probabilities with a VDJ recombination model fitted to out-of-frame rearrangements, and checked the results against IGoR. In a later analysis, TCR-TCR, TCR-HLA and TCR-CMV co-occurrence was scored with hypergeometric tests, and a repertoire-size bias correction was applied to TCR pairs. To estimate false discovery rates, a later analysis permuted the HLA or CMV assignments 20 times. In a later analysis, co-occurring TCRs were grouped using DBSCAN, with TCRdist sequence similarity added in when clustering inside HLA-allele-positive subsets. Repertoires with fewer than 30,000 or more than 120,000 public chains were left out of co-occurrence clustering, as were five repertoires with anomalous nucleotide sharing. In its TCRdb copy, this immuneACCESS table keeps in-frame sequences only and misses some clones. Where compared with another copy, unresolved V genes explain less than half of these, and the others have no known cause. V and J calls and clone size are copied from that table; D and trimming were computed from the DNA. A total of about 200,000 clones appear in this sample, more than 60% of them only once. Roughly 0.22% of the sample is taken by the ten largest.

Its CDR3 holds 13 amino acids, cysteine through phenylalanine. The CDR3 DNA has 39 bases and is translated from base 1. Deletion took 8 bases off V and 2 bases off J, with a span of 12 bases between the germline ends. Based on the germline V gene (reference sequence), the CDR1 and CDR2 sequences are LNHDA and SQIVND. Overall results and qualifications from the work: When HLA alleles, especially DR and DQ, strongly co-occurred, attributing TCR associations to individual alleles was difficult. Most TCR sequences were seen in very few donors, while some public TCRs were found in many individuals. A later genetic analysis associated a missense DCLRE1C variant with V-gene and J-gene trimming of TCR beta chains, and an independent cohort replicated the association. In vitro tests confirmed that a few of the cytomegalovirus-associated TCR beta chains recognize cytomegalovirus antigens. A further reported finding was that TCR beta sequences accurately predicted the HLA-A and HLA-B alleles for most subjects in the first cohort. The authors suggested that the approach could potentially be extended to other disease states and immunological phenotypes. Only TCR beta chains were sequenced in this cohort, and the absence of alpha or paired-chain data limited detectable features. In a later analysis, HLA-associated TCR beta chains showed more clonal expansion and lower generation probabilities than non-associated chains that were equally common. A cluster of highly shared sequence variants was judged likely to be a technical artifact of the sequencing pipeline. Some IMGT-functional V segments, including TRBV6-2 and TRBV6-3, could not be distinguished by the 87-base-pair reads and were therefore excluded. A total of 150 to 200 TCR beta chains were listed by the study as associated with cytomegalovirus. In a later genetic analysis, fewer N-insertions in productive TCRs were reported among donors in an Asian-associated ancestry cluster than the approximately 630-donor mean. Correlated functional status among segregating V segments might reflect linkage disequilibrium, but an unknown experimental factor could not be ruled out. At a false discovery rate of 0.05, a later analysis linked around 15,000 TCR beta sequences to specific HLA alleles. Roughly uniform sequencing depth across donors was assumed in presence/absence analyses, although this assumption may not hold. The classifier was reported to diagnose cytomegalovirus status with high specificity and sensitivity in both the original cohort and the validation cohort. According to a later analysis, most CMV-associated TCR beta chains appeared to be HLA-restricted, and the HLA associations seemed to be driven largely by CMV exposure. Because counts were too low, more than 15 rarely observed V segments, including chromosome 9 orphons, were left out of the earlier analysis of about 500 of the donors. In a later analysis, the rate of TCR association differed among HLA loci, with DRB1 alleles having the most associated TCRs and HLA-C alleles having the fewest. Broadly in line with IMGT annotations, most TCR beta V segments showed up in productive rearrangements about 87% or about 30% of the time in an earlier analysis of 587 of the donors. The only immune exposure information available for the cohort was CMV serostatus. Several of the top co-occurrence clusters appeared to be linked to parvovirus B19, influenza, CMV and Epstein-Barr virus, according to a later analysis. Because HLA typing was missing for some donors at each locus, association tests included only the typed subset.

The sample comprised PBMCs. This sequence uses TRBV19 and TRBJ1-2; tentative D gene TRBD1, with 6 bases matching. The origin of this receptor is a girl aged 2 to 10 in good health and CMV-seronegative. The CDR3 here reads CASPIGQNYGYTF. Read as DNA, the sequence is TGTGCCAGTCCGATCGGACAGAACTATGGCTACACCTTC.